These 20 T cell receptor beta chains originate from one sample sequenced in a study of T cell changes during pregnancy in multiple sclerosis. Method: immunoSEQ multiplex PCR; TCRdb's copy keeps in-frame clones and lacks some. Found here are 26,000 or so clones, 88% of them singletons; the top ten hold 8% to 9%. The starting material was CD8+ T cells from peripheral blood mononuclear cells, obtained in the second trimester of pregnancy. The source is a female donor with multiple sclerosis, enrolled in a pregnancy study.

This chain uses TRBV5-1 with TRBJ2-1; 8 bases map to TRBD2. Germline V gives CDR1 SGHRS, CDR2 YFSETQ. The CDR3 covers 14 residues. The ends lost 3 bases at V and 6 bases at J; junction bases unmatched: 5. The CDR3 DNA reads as TGCGCCAGCAGCTCCTCGGGACTAGTCAATGAGCAGTTCTTC. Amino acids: CASSSSGLVNEQFF.

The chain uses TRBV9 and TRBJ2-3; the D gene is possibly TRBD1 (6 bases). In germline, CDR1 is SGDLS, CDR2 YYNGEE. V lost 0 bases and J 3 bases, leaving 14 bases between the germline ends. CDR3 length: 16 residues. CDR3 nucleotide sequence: TGTGCCAGCAGCGTAGCTTCGGCAGGGGTGACAGATACGCAGTATTTT. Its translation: CASSVASAGVTDTQYF.

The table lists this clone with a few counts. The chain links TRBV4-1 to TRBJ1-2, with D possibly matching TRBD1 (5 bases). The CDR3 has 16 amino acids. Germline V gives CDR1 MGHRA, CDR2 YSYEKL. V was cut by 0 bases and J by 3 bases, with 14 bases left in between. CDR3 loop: CASSQEPAQAHYGYTF. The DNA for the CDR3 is TGCGCCAGCAGCCAAGAACCCGCACAGGCGCACTATGGCTACACCTTC.

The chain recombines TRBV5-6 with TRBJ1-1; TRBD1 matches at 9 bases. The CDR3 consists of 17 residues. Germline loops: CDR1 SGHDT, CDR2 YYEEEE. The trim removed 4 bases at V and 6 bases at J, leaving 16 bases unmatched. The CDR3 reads CASSLGQGLGWVPEAFF. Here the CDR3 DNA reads TGTGCCAGCAGCCTCGGACAGGGGCTGGGGTGGGTGCCTGAAGCTTTCTTT.

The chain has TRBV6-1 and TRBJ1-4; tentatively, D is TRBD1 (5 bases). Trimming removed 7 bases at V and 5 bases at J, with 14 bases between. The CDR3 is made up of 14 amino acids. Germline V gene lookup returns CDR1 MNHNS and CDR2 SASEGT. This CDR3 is CASKVGQGNEKLFF. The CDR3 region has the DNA TGTGCCAGCAAGGTCGGGCAGGGCAATGAAAAACTGTTTTTT.

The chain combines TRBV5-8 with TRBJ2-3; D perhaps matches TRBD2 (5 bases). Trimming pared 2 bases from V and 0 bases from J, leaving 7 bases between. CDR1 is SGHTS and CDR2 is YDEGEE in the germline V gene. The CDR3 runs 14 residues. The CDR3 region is CASSFGGSTDTQYF. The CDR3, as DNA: TGTGCCAGCAGCTTCGGAGGCAGCACAGATACGCAGTATTTT.

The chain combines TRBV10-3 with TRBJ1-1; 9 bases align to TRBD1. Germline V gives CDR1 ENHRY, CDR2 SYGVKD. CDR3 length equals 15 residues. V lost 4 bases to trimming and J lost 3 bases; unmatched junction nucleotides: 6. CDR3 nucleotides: TGTGCCATCAGTGCAAGACAGGGGGAAGACACTGAAGCTTTCTTT. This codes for CAISARQGEDTEAFF.

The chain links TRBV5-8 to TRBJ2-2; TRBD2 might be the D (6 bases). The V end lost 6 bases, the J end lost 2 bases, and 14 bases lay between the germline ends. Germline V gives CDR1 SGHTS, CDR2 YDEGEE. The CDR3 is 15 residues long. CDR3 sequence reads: CASTPGTPNTGELFF. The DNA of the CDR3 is TGTGCCAGCACCCCCGGGACTCCCAACACCGGGGAGCTGTTTTTT.

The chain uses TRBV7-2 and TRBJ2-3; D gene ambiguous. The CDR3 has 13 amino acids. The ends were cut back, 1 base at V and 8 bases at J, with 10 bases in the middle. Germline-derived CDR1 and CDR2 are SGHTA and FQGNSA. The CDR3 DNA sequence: TGTGCCAGCAGCTTAGTTGGGCCTGGTACGCAGTATTTT. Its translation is CASSLVGPGTQYF.

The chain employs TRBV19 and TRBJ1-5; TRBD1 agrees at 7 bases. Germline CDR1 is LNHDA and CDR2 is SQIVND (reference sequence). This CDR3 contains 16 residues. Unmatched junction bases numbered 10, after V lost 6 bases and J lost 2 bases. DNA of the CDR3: TGTGCCAGTAGCCTCGTCAGGGGGATAGGCAATCAGCCCCAGCATTTT. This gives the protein CASSLVRGIGNQPQHF.

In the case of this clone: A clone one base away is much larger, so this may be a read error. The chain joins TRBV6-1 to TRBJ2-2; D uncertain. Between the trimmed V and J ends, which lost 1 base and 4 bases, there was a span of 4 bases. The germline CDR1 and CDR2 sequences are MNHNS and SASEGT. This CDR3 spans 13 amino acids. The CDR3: CASSEGATGELFF. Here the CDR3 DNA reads TGTGCCAGCAGTGAAGGGGCCACCGGGGAGCTGTTTTTT.

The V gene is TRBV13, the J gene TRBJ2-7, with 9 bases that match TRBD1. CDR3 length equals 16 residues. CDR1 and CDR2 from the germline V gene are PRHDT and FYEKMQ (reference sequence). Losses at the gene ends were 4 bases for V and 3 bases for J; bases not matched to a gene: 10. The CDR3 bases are TGTGCCAGCAGCTCGATGGACAGGGGACCATTCTACGAGCAGTACTTC. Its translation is CASSSMDRGPFYEQYF. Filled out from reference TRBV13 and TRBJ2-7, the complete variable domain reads AAGVIQSPRHLIKEKRETATLKCYPIPRHDTVYWYQQGPGQDPQFLISFYEKMQSDKGSIPDRFSAQQFSDYHSELNMSSLELGDSALYFCASSSMDRGPFYEQYFGPGTRLTVT.

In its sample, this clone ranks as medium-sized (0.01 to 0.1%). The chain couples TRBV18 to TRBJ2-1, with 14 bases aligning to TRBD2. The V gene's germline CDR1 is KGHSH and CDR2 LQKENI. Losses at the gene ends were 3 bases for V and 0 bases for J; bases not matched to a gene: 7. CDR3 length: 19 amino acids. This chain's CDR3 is CASSPGTSGGQSSYNEQFF. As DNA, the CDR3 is TGTGCCAGCTCACCTGGGACTAGCGGGGGCCAGAGCTCCTACAATGAGCAGTTCTTC.

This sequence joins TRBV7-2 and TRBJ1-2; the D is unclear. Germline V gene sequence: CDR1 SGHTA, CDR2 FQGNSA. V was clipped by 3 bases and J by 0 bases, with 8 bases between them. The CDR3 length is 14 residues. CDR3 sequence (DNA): TGTGCCAGCAGCTTTTTGGGCCCTAACTATGGCTACACCTTC. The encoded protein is CASSFLGPNYGYTF.

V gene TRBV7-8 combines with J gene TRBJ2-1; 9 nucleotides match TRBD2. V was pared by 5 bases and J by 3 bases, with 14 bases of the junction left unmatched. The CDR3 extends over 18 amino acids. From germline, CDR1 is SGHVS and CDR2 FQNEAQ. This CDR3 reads CASSPGVELAGIYNEQFF. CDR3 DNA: TGTGCCAGCAGCCCTGGGGTCGAGCTAGCGGGGATCTACAATGAGCAGTTCTTC.

The CDR3 nucleotides are TGTGCCACCAGCAGAGTAGGACTAGCGACGGAGACCCAGTACTTC. This encodes CATSRVGLATETQYF. The chain is built from TRBV15 and TRBJ2-5; TRBD2 agrees at 9 bases. This CDR3 comprises 15 residues. The V and J ends lost 1 base and 5 bases, in that order; junction bases with no gene match: 5. Looked up from germline, CDR1 is LNHNV and CDR2 is YYDKDF (reference sequence). Supplemented by reference TRBV15 and TRBJ2-5, the full variable domain reads DAMVIQNPRYQVTQFGKPVTLSCSQTLNHNVMYWYQQKSSQAPKLLFHYYDKDFNNEADTPDNFQSRRPNTSFCFLDIRSPGLGDTAMYLCATSRVGLATETQYFGPGTRLLVL.

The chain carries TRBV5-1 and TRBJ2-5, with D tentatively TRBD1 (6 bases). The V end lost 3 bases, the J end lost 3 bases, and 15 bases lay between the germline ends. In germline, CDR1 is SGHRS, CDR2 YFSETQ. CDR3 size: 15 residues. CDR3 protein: CASSYTGSPEETQYF. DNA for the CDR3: TGCGCCAGCAGCTACACAGGGTCCCCGGAAGAGACCCAGTACTTC.

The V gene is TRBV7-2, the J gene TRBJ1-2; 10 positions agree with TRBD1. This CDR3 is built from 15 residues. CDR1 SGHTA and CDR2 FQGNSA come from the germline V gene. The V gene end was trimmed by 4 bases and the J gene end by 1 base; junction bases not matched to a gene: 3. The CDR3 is CASSWGTGVNYGYTF. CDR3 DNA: TGTGCCAGCAGCTGGGGGACAGGGGTTAACTATGGCTACACCTTC.

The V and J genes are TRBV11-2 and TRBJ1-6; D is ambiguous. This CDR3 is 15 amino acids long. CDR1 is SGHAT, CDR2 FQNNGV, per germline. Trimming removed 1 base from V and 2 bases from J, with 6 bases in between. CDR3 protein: CASSLGTPYNSPLHF. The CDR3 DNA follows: TGTGCCAGCAGCTTAGGTACTCCCTATAATTCACCCCTCCACTTT.

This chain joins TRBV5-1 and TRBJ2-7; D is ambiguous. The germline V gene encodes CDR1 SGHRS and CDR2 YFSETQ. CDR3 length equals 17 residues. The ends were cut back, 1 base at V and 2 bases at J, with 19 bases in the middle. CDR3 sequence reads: CASSLTPPSRLTYEQYF. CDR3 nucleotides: TGCGCCAGCAGCTTGACACCCCCGTCCCGCTTAACCTACGAGCAGTACTTC.